This passage covers 31 T cell receptor beta chains from one sample sequenced in a study of T-cell reconstitution after alpha-beta-depleted transplantation in children. A library of TCRbeta sequences, prepared with unique molecular identifiers, was generated. TCRdb redid the calling of the PCR reads with MiXCR, one entry per CDR3 protein. The sample has hundreds of thousands of distinct CDR3 sequences, under 15% seen once. This sample comprised PBMCs, mostly from graft donor cells, obtained 360 days after TCRalphabeta/CD19-depleted stem cell transplant. The receptors derive from a male patient between 10 and 17 years old who had a stem cell transplant for acute myeloid leukemia, so the T cells may come from the graft donor.

This clonotype occurred many times. V gene TRBV29-1 combines with J gene TRBJ1-1, with 7 bases fitting TRBD1. The CDR3 consists of 13 residues. In germline, CDR1 is SQVTM, CDR2 ANQGSEA. With V trimmed by 7 bases and J by 5 bases, 10 bases remained unmatched. The CDR3, as DNA: TGCAGCGCCGGGAAGGGGGCGGGTACTGAAGCTTTCTTT. Its translation is CSAGKGAGTEAFF.

The chain links TRBV6-1 to TRBJ2-7; a weak D match, TRBD2 (6 bases). The CDR3 is 15 residues long. The ends were cut back, 5 bases at V and 2 bases at J, with 16 bases in the middle. Per the germline V gene, CDR1 is MNHNS and CDR2 is SASEGT. DNA for the CDR3: TGTGCCAGCAGTCGTTCGGGAGACCCGACCTACGAGCAGTACTTC. Translated: CASSRSGDPTYEQYF.

This clonotype was seen ten or more times. V usage is TRBV20-1 and J usage is TRBJ2-7; the match to TRBD2 covers 8 bases. Germline CDR1 is DFQATT and CDR2 is SNEGSKA (reference sequence). The trim removed 0 bases at V and 7 bases at J, leaving 11 bases unmatched. This CDR3 is built from 15 residues. Written as DNA, the CDR3 is TGCAGTGCTAGAGATATTGGTAGCGGGAAAGATGAGCAGTACTTC. Translation gives CSARDIGSGKDEQYF.

This clonotype was counted only a few times. The chain joins TRBV13 to TRBJ2-7; 9 positions agree with TRBD1. Per the germline V gene, CDR1 is PRHDT and CDR2 is FYEKMQ (reference sequence). Unmatched junction bases numbered 5, after V lost 3 bases and J lost 2 bases. This CDR3 contains 15 residues. The CDR3 region is CASSFPGTGTYEQYF. CDR3 nucleotides: TGTGCCAGCAGCTTCCCCGGGACAGGGACCTACGAGCAGTACTTC.

The rearrangement joins TRBV20-1 to TRBJ2-1, with 7 bases fitting TRBD2. In germline, CDR1 is DFQATT, CDR2 SNEGSKA (reference sequence). J lost 4 bases, V lost 6 bases, and 15 bases had no gene match. The CDR3 totals 16 residues. In DNA form, the CDR3 reads TGCAGTGCCCGGTGGCTTCTAGCGGACATTTACAATGAGCAGTTCTTC. Amino acid sequence: CSARWLLADIYNEQFF.

This chain links TRBV4-3 with TRBJ2-7; D is tentatively TRBD1 or TRBD2 (5 bases each). The CDR3 is made up of 16 amino acids. CDR1 and CDR2 from the germline V gene are LGHNA and YSLEER. Trimming left V 1 base short and J 3 bases short, with 16 bases between. The CDR3: CASSQGDGKVGYEQYF. The CDR3 coding sequence is TGCGCCAGCAGCCAAGGGGACGGGAAAGTGGGCTACGAGCAGTACTTC.

This clonotype was counted between two and nine times. The chain links TRBV20-1 to TRBJ1-1; unclear D gene. The germline CDR1 and CDR2 sequences are DFQATT and SNEGSKA (reference sequence). The CDR3 consists of 11 residues. V lost 6 bases and J 1 base, leaving 6 bases between the germline ends. CDR3 in amino acids: CSAPRNTEAFF. For the CDR3, the DNA is TGCAGTGCCCCAAGGAACACTGAAGCTTTCTTT.

The chain links TRBV7-8 to TRBJ1-5; 11 bases fit TRBD1. Germline CDR1 is SGHVS and CDR2 is FQNEAQ. V trimming: 4 bases; J trimming: 2 bases; junction bases outside the gene matches: 4. The CDR3 extends over 16 amino acids. CDR3 bases: TGTGCCAGCAGCTCCGGACAGGGGGCGGGCAATCAGCCCCAGCATTTT. This sequence encodes CASSSGQGAGNQPQHF.

The rearrangement joins TRBV27 to TRBJ2-4; TRBD1 agrees at 7 bases. V lost 8 bases, J lost 6 bases, and 13 bases stayed unmatched. This CDR3 contains 15 residues. Germline V gives CDR1 MNHEY, CDR2 SMNVEV (reference sequence). CDR3 sequence reads: CASGPTGLRRNIQYF. CDR3 DNA sequence: TGTGCCAGCGGACCGACAGGGCTTAGAAGAAACATTCAGTACTTC.

CDR3 sequence reads: CSARDRSRDYNEQFF. In DNA form, the CDR3 reads TGCAGTGCTAGAGATCGATCCCGCGATTACAATGAGCAGTTCTTC. The genes are TRBV20-1 and TRBJ2-1; D gene uncertain. CDR1 is DFQATT and CDR2 is SNEGSKA in the germline V gene (reference sequence). The CDR3 length is 15 residues. Trimming cost V 0 bases and J 4 bases, with 13 bases left between them.

This clonotype was seen a few times. This chain joins TRBV27 and TRBJ2-5; D possibly corresponds to TRBD1 (7 bases). This CDR3 comprises 13 residues. V shed 7 bases and J shed 6 bases, with 15 bases lying between them. The germline gives CDR1 MNHEY, CDR2 SMNVEV (reference sequence). The CDR3 nucleotides read TGTGCCAGCATCCCACAGGGGAGGAAGACCCAGTACTTC. This gives the protein CASIPQGRKTQYF.

In this sample, this clonotype turned up a few times. This chain uses TRBV20-1 with TRBJ2-5, with D maybe TRBD1 (5 bases). Deletions cut 1 base from V and 5 bases from J, with 17 bases between. The germline CDR1 and CDR2 sequences are DFQATT and SNEGSKA (reference sequence). The CDR3 is 15 amino acids. The CDR3 DNA reads TGCAGTGCTAGAGTAAGGCAGGGCGTCGGCGAGACCCAGTACTTC. This encodes CSARVRQGVGETQYF.

This clonotype was recorded many times. The CDR3 bases are TGCAGTGCTAGAGATCCCCCCCTTAGTAATGAGCAGTTCTTC. The encoded protein is CSARDPPLSNEQFF. The chain is built from TRBV20-1 and TRBJ2-1; D not certain. V gave up 0 bases and J gave up 7 bases, with 13 bases separating them. The CDR3 runs to 14 residues. CDR1 is DFQATT and CDR2 is SNEGSKA in the germline V gene (reference sequence).

This clonotype occurred many times. The chain combines TRBV5-1 with TRBJ1-4; D gene unclear. This CDR3 is built from 14 residues. Germline loops: CDR1 SGHRS, CDR2 YFSETQ. V shed 3 bases and J shed 3 bases, with 9 bases lying between them. The CDR3 DNA reads TGCGCCAGCAGCTCCCAGTGGGCTAATGAAAAACTGTTTTTT. Translating gives CASSSQWANEKLFF.

This chain links TRBV4-3 with TRBJ1-6; D might be TRBD1 (5 bases). V lost 0 bases and J 9 bases, leaving 18 bases between the germline ends. In germline, CDR1 is LGHNA, CDR2 YSLEER. The length of the CDR3 is 17 residues. CDR3 DNA sequence: TGCGCCAGCAGCCAAGATGCGGGGCAGGGAAGGAGTTCACCCCTCCACTTT. Amino acids: CASSQDAGQGRSSPLHF.

The rearrangement uses TRBV7-3 and TRBJ2-2; the D is unclear. CDR1 SGHTA and CDR2 FQGTGA come from the germline V gene. The CDR3 spans 14 residues. Trimming took off 3 bases at V and 5 bases at J, with 10 bases between the two ends. The CDR3 protein is CASSFNSPTGELFF. The CDR3 DNA follows: TGTGCCAGCAGCTTTAACAGCCCGACCGGGGAGCTGTTTTTT. The full variable domain, with the rest looked up from reference TRBV7-3 and TRBJ2-2, is GAGVSQTPSNKVTEKGKYVELRCDPISGHTALYWYRQSLGQGPEFLIYFQGTGAADDSGLPNDRFFAVRPEGSVSTLKIQRTERGDSAVYLCASSFNSPTGELFFGEGSRLTVL.

This clonotype has more than one count but fewer than ten. This sequence joins TRBV7-8 and TRBJ1-1; D call uncertain. CDR1 is SGHVS and CDR2 is FQNEAQ in the germline V gene. The CDR3 is 14 amino acids. Deletions cut 5 bases from V and 6 bases from J, with 16 bases between. This chain's CDR3 is CASSPRGRTAEAFF. The DNA of the CDR3 is TGTGCCAGCAGCCCACGCGGACGGACGGCTGAAGCTTTCTTT. Full variable domain (missing parts from reference TRBV7-8 and TRBJ1-1): GAGVSQSPRYKVAKRGQDVALRCDPISGHVSLFWYQQALGQGPEFLTYFQNEAQLDKSGLPSDRFFAERPEGSVSTLKIQRTQQEDSAVYLCASSPRGRTAEAFFGQGTRLTVV.

This clonotype turned up a few times. This chain links TRBV4-3 with TRBJ2-7, with no clear D. This CDR3 comprises 13 residues. Germline CDR1 reads LGHNA; CDR2 reads YSLEER. V lost 0 bases, J lost 0 bases, and 3 bases lay in between. The CDR3 DNA follows: TGCGCCAGCAGCCAAGATATCTCCTACGAGCAGTACTTC. It specifies CASSQDISYEQYF.

This clonotype was detected only a few times. The chain employs TRBV27 and TRBJ2-6, with 8 nucleotides matching TRBD2. The V and J ends lost 5 bases and 0 bases, in that order; junction bases with no gene match: 9. The CDR3 spans 18 residues. Germline lookup yields CDR1 MNHEY and CDR2 SMNVEV (reference sequence). CDR3 sequence reads: CASSRGAGAGSGANVLTF. The CDR3 nucleotides read TGTGCCAGCAGTCGCGGAGCGGGAGCCGGCTCTGGGGCCAACGTCCTGACTTTC. Full variable domain (missing parts from reference TRBV27 and TRBJ2-6): EAQVTQNPRYLITVTGKKLTVTCSQNMNHEYMSWYRQDPGLGLRQIYYSMNVEVTDKGDVPEGYKVSRKEKRNFPLILESPSPNQTSLYFCASSRGAGAGSGANVLTFGAGSRLTVL.

The chain uses TRBV3-1 and TRBJ2-5; possibly TRBD1 for D (5 bases). There are 14 residues in the CDR3. Between the trimmed V and J ends, which lost 3 bases and 4 bases, there was a span of 12 bases. Germline V CDR1 and CDR2: LGHDT, YNNKEL (reference sequence). Here the CDR3 DNA reads TGTGCCAGCAGCCAGTCTGGGGCTCGAGAGACCCAGTACTTC. Its protein is CASSQSGARETQYF.

This chain joins TRBV2 and TRBJ2-3, with TRBD1 matching 7 bases. Germline V gene data show CDR1 as SNHLY and CDR2 as FYNNEI. V shed 4 bases, J shed 5 bases, and the junction held 9 bases outside the gene matches. This CDR3 has 15 residues. The CDR3 is CASSASDRQGDTQYF. The CDR3, as DNA: TGTGCCAGCAGTGCTTCGGACAGGCAGGGAGATACGCAGTATTTT.

In nucleotides, the CDR3 is TGTGCCAGCAGCTTAGGGTGGGTAAAAGCGGGAGGGCACAACAATGAGCAGTTCTTC. It is translated as CASSLGWVKAGGHNNEQFF. The V and J genes are TRBV11-2 and TRBJ2-1, with TRBD2 matching over 10 bases. J lost 5 bases, V lost 1 base, and 14 bases had no gene match. Germline V CDR1 and CDR2: SGHAT, FQNNGV. The CDR3 sequence is 19 residues long.

Written as DNA, the CDR3 is TGTGCCAGCAGCCGGGACGCCTTCACAGATACGCAGTATTTT. Its protein is CASSRDAFTDTQYF. V usage is TRBV7-2 and J usage is TRBJ2-3, with D perhaps matching TRBD1 or TRBD2 (5 bases each). CDR1 and CDR2 from the germline V gene are SGHTA and FQGNSA. This CDR3 is built from 14 residues. Trimming took off 5 bases at V and 2 bases at J, with 11 bases between the two ends.

V usage is TRBV12-3 or TRBV12-4 and J usage is TRBJ2-5; 11 positions match TRBD2. Trimming removed 2 bases from V and 2 bases from J; junction bases left unmatched: 10. CDR3 length: 18 residues. CDR3 residues: CASSLRLAGISVQETQYF. The CDR3 DNA is TGTGCCAGCAGTTTAAGACTAGCGGGGATCTCAGTACAAGAGACCCAGTACTTC.

This clonotype was recorded a few times. The chain joins TRBV11-2 to TRBJ2-7; 10 bases agree with TRBD2. There are 16 residues in the CDR3. In germline, CDR1 is SGHAT, CDR2 FQNNGV. Trimming removed 5 bases from V and 2 bases from J; junction bases left unmatched: 9. The CDR3, as DNA: TGTGCCAGCAGCGTAGCGGGAGGCGGCCTGACCTACGAGCAGTACTTC. It codes for CASSVAGGGLTYEQYF.

This clonotype came up once. The chain is built from TRBV4-3 and TRBJ2-5; a possible D gene is TRBD2 (6 bases). The CDR3 has 14 residues. The germline CDR1 and CDR2 sequences are LGHNA and YSLEER. The V and J ends lost 4 bases and 7 bases respectively, with 16 bases between them. CDR3 sequence: CASSRSDPGGTQYF. DNA for the CDR3: TGCGCCAGCAGCCGGTCCGACCCCGGGGGGACCCAGTACTTC.

V usage is TRBV28 and J usage is TRBJ1-6; the D gene is possibly TRBD1 (5 bases). Trimming shortened V by 6 bases and J by 7 bases, and 22 bases separated the two germline ends. CDR1 and CDR2 from the germline V gene are MDHEN and SYDVKM. The CDR3 is 17 amino acids. CDR3 DNA: TGTGCCAGCAGGCCGACTGATGGGGGTAGGACGAATTCACCCCTCCACTTT. Translated, it gives CASRPTDGGRTNSPLHF.

This sequence joins TRBV20-1 and TRBJ2-2, with D perhaps assigned TRBD1 or TRBD2 (7 bases each). Germline CDR1 reads DFQATT; CDR2 reads SNEGSKA (reference sequence). Trimming pared 6 bases from V and 6 bases from J, leaving 20 bases between. CDR3 length equals 15 residues. The CDR3 is CSASGEGARAGELFF. In nucleotides, the CDR3 is TGCAGTGCCTCGGGGGAGGGGGCAAGGGCCGGGGAGCTGTTTTTT.

This clonotype was found a few times. This sequence joins TRBV7-2 and TRBJ2-7, with D maybe TRBD2 (5 bases). The CDR3 runs 12 residues. Trimming stripped 5 bases from V and 7 bases from J, with 12 bases between. In germline, CDR1 is SGHTA, CDR2 FQGNSA. The CDR3, as DNA: TGTGCCAGCAGCGAAACTAGGTATGAGCAGTACTTC. This gives the protein CASSETRYEQYF.

V and J are TRBV11-1 and TRBJ2-3; TRBD2 agrees at 12 bases. V was pared by 1 base and J by 2 bases, with 7 bases of the junction left unmatched. Germline CDR1 and CDR2: SGHAT and FQDESV (reference sequence). CDR3 length equals 18 residues. CDR3 sequence reads: CASSLGETSGGNTDTQYF. The CDR3 nucleotides are TGTGCCAGCAGCTTAGGCGAGACTAGCGGGGGCAACACAGATACGCAGTATTTT.

The gene calls are TRBV15 and TRBJ2-5, with D hard to call. Trimming took 0 bases from V and 2 from J, leaving 13 bases between them. CDR1 is LNHNV, CDR2 YYDKDF, per germline (reference sequence). This CDR3 is 16 amino acids long. CDR3 DNA: TGTGCCACCAGCAGAGACCGGTCGTGGGTTCAAGAGACCCAGTACTTC. Translation: CATSRDRSWVQETQYF. Filled out from reference TRBV15 and TRBJ2-5, the complete variable domain reads DAMVIQNPRYQVTQFGKPVTLSCSQTLNHNVMYWYQQKSSQAPKLLFHYYDKDFNNEADTPDNFQSRRPNTSFCFLDIRSPGLGDTAMYLCATSRDRSWVQETQYFGPGTRLLVL.